This TCR beta chain emerged from a study of OX40 agonist ivuxolimab in advanced cancers. Study in general: Patients were dosed with the agonistic anti-OX40 (CD134) antibody ivuxolimab.

Findings and limits, study-wide: Within 6 weeks, CD4+ and CD8+ blood T cells expanded clonally at 0.1 to 3.0 mg/kg.

In its sample, this clone was seen a few times. The antigen remains undetermined. Method: immunoSEQ multiplex PCR; TCRdb's copy keeps in-frame clones and lacks some. This sample has approximately 44,000 clones, with around 86% found just once. The CDR3 totals 14 residues. Between the trimmed V and J ends, which lost 1 base and 5 bases, there was a span of 6 bases. CDR1 is MDHEN and CDR2 is SYDVKM in the germline V gene. The sample was CD4+ or CD8+ T cells sorted from blood, taken in a trial of the OX40 agonist ivuxolimab. The source is an adult with an advanced solid tumor such as melanoma, head and neck, liver or kidney cancer. The chain uses TRBV28 and TRBJ1-6; a possible D gene is TRBD1 (6 bases). In DNA, the CDR3 is TGTGCCAGCAGTTTATACAGGGATAATTCACCCCTCCACTTT. Protein sequence: CASSLYRDNSPLHF.